This T cell receptor (beta chain) was identified during a study of T cell responses to AZD1222 COVID-19 vaccine (dated by TCRdb to about 2021). About the study as a whole: AZD1222 recipients whose second dose came at about 4 weeks and those whose second dose came at about 12 weeks were combined into one group, since spike-specific TCR depth and breadth did not differ between the two schedules. TCR sequencing covered fewer than 250 trial participants: 200 to 220 given two doses of AZD1222 and about 26 given two doses of MenACWY control vaccine. Enrollment into the trials was organized by age into subgroups of 18-55, 56-69 and 70-plus years, and those subgroups contained 148, 28 and 57 TCR-sequenced participants, respectively. The paper's findings and limits, for the study overall: The 56-69-year group was small, and its depth increase did not reach significance, likely because of low power. No day 14 peak-response samples were available, so repertoires were characterized only after the peak T cell response. Conclusions about previously exposed vaccinees are limited, since just 6 or 7 AZD1222 recipients were seropositive for SARS-CoV-2 at baseline. Nearly half of unique spike-specific TCRs reportedly recognized epitopes outside regions mutated in the B.1.351 and B.1.1.7 variants. Vaccine-associated CD4 TCRs spanned the whole spike protein, with dominant responses in regions 160-218 and 743-854. After two AZD1222 doses, spike-specific TCR breadth and depth were significantly higher than at day 0 and than in MenACWY recipients. Participants were mostly white British and included more females than males, and it was suggested by the authors that clonal diversity may have been underestimated.

This sample's time point label indicates: baseline before first vaccination. Vaccinee samples came from UK trials COV001 and COV002, including a single-blind randomized controlled phase 2/3 trial of AZD1222 (ChAdOx1 nCoV-19) in healthy adults. For TCRbeta chain sequencing, PBMC samples from trial participants were taken at day 0 and at day 28 after the second dose. The CDR3 regions of human TCRbeta chains were analyzed by immunosequencing. Turning to the authors' computational methods: Repertoire TCRs were checked for matches against a reference library of SARS-CoV-2-specific TCRs that had been generated using the MIRA antigen-specificity platform. Breadth was defined as the fraction of unique TCRs that were SARS-CoV-2-associated. Depth was defined as the fraction of total T cells that were SARS-CoV-2-associated. Using the MIRA data, every spike-specific TCR was mapped to the spike region that the TCR reacted to and assigned to either a CD4 or a CD8 class. Log10-transformed breadth and depth values were compared by one-way ANOVA with Sidak's multiple comparisons tests. TCRdb carries this immuneACCESS record with in-frame sequences only. Its versions omit some clonotypes, under half of them owing to an unresolved V gene in the studies checked, with the rest unexplained. V, J and clone size reflect that table, while D and trimming were determined from the DNA. The sample table shows under 200,000 clones, and roughly 86% are seen once. Together, the top ten hold around 5.5% of the sample.

Points on this clone: What this receptor recognizes is not known. Base qualities were left out, and no much larger clone turns up one base away.

This receptor was obtained from an adult in good health. Sequencing used peripheral blood, obtained on day 0 of AZD1222 vaccination.

The bases are TGTGCCAGCAGCTTAGATTCGGGCAGTTTCCAACGATCTGGAAACACCATATATTTT. Its protein reads: CASSLDSGSFQRSGNTIYF. Recombination joined TRBV7-9 with TRBJ1-3; no confident D gene assignment can be made. Including the terminal cysteine and phenylalanine, the CDR3 comprises 19 residues. Only CDR3 DNA is held: 57 bases, read in frame from base 1. The germline V gene (reference sequence) specifies SEHNR as CDR1 and FQNEAQ as CDR2. Trimming takes 1 base from V and 1 base from J, and the germline ends sit 20 bases apart.